This is a list of T cell receptor beta chains from one sample in a study of blood T cell repertoires in COVID-19. Repertoires were generated with immunoSEQ multiplex PCR, while TCRdb's copy carries only in-frame clones and drops some. This sample yields roughly 350,000 clones, of which 87% are seen a single time; about 6% belongs to the top ten. The sequencing sample was made of peripheral blood. Every receptor here comes from a woman aged 50 to 65 with COVID-19, enrolled during active disease. The CDR3 runs from the conserved cysteine through the conserved F or W. D genes are given only for firm matches. Rows give clone size only sometimes, using once, few, many, or a class for an expanded clone.

clone size	V gene	D gene	J gene	CDR3 protein	CDR3 DNA
few	TRBV6-1	NA	TRBJ1-3	CASSEVAGNTIYF	TGTGCCAGCAGTGAGGTGGCCGGAAACACCATATATTTT
NA	TRBV18	NA	TRBJ1-3	CASSPPRVRQGINSGNTIYF	TGTGCCAGCTCACCACCGAGGGTTCGGCAGGGGATTAACTCTGGAAACACCATATATTTT
NA	TRBV3-1/TRBV3-2	NA	TRBJ1-1	CASSQSGGQEAFF	TGTGCCAGCAGCCAATCGGGGGGTCAGGAAGCTTTCTTT
NA	TRBV29-1	TRBD1	TRBJ1-2	CSVTRDRGYYGYTF	TGCAGCGTTACCCGGGACAGGGGGTACTATGGCTACACCTTC
NA	TRBV11-1	NA	TRBJ2-7	CASSSFWQGGYEQYF	TGTGCCAGCAGCTCCTTTTGGCAGGGAGGCTACGAGCAGTACTTC
NA	TRBV27	TRBD1	TRBJ1-2	CASSRTGDNYGYTF	TGTGCCAGCAGTCGGACAGGGGATAACTATGGCTACACCTTC
NA	TRBV2	TRBD1	TRBJ1-2	CASRGGQGAVTYGYTF	TGTGCCAGCAGAGGGGGACAGGGGGCGGTGACCTATGGCTACACCTTC
once	TRBV7-2	TRBD1	TRBJ1-5	CASSSSGTGGAHQPQHF	TGTGCCAGCAGCTCCTCCGGGACAGGGGGCGCCCATCAGCCCCAGCATTTT
NA	TRBV18	TRBD1	TRBJ1-5	CASSPHQGADQPQHF	TGTGCCAGCTCACCACACCAGGGGGCCGATCAGCCCCAGCATTTT
NA	TRBV14	NA	TRBJ1-2	CASSQRGNYGYTF	TGTGCCAGCAGCCAAAGGGGCAACTATGGCTACACCTTC
NA	TRBV28	TRBD1	TRBJ2-7	CASSAPRTGDSYEQYF	TGTGCCAGCAGTGCCCCCCGGACAGGGGACTCCTACGAGCAGTACTTC
NA	TRBV7-9	TRBD2	TRBJ2-7	CASSYRASGYLQTYEQYF	TGTGCCAGCAGCTATAGGGCTAGCGGGTACCTCCAGACCTACGAGCAGTACTTC
NA	TRBV10-2	NA	TRBJ2-7	CASSEIGTTYEQYF	TGCGCCAGCAGTGAGATTGGAACTACCTACGAGCAGTACTTC
once	TRBV2	TRBD2	TRBJ2-7	CASSEGAASGSYEQYF	TGTGCCAGCAGTGAAGGCGCGGCTAGCGGGAGCTACGAGCAGTACTTC
NA	TRBV19	NA	TRBJ1-5	CASSIGGGLSNQPQHF	TGTGCCAGTAGTATCGGCGGGGGGCTAAGCAATCAGCCCCAGCATTTT
NA	TRBV7-2	NA	TRBJ1-5	CASSSSLPEVAQPQHF	TGTGCCAGCAGCTCCAGTTTGCCCGAAGTTGCTCAGCCCCAGCATTTT
NA	TRBV24-1	NA	TRBJ2-5	CATSDPGGQETQYF	TGTGCCACCAGTGACCCAGGTGGGCAAGAGACCCAGTACTTC
NA	TRBV7-6	TRBD1	TRBJ2-7	CASSSDRGEQYF	TGTGCCAGCAGCTCGGACAGGGGCGAGCAGTACTTC
NA	TRBV3-1/TRBV3-2	NA	TRBJ2-2	CASSWYSDTGELFF	TGTGCCAGCAGCTGGTATAGCGACACCGGGGAGCTGTTTTTT
NA	TRBV11-2	TRBD1	TRBJ2-7	CASSRRDRVSEQYF	TGTGCCAGCAGCAGACGGGACAGGGTATCCGAGCAGTACTTC
NA	TRBV11-2	TRBD1	TRBJ2-7	CASSMFGTGAEQYF	TGTGCCAGCAGCATGTTCGGGACAGGCGCCGAGCAGTACTTC
NA	TRBV27	NA	TRBJ1-5	CASSQSGSNQPQHF	TGTGCCAGCAGTCAGTCAGGGAGCAATCAGCCCCAGCATTTT
NA	TRBV30	TRBD1	TRBJ2-7	CAWHRDRSSRSSYEQYF	TGTGCCTGGCATAGGGACAGGTCTTCGAGAAGCTCCTACGAGCAGTACTTC
NA	TRBV10-1	TRBD1	TRBJ1-2	CASSENPRQGDGYTF	TGCGCCAGCAGTGAGAACCCCCGCCAGGGGGATGGCTACACCTTC
NA	TRBV27	NA	TRBJ2-2	CASSAGTLNTGELFF	TGTGCCAGCTCCGCCGGGACATTAAACACCGGGGAGCTGTTTTTT
NA	TRBV6-2/TRBV6-3	TRBD2	TRBJ2-1	CASSSGLAGRTDEQFF	TGTGCCAGCAGTTCCGGACTAGCGGGCCGGACCGATGAGCAGTTCTTC
once	TRBV9	NA	TRBJ1-1	CASSVYLSGLNTEAFF	TGTGCCAGCAGCGTATACTTAAGCGGATTGAACACTGAAGCTTTCTTT
NA	TRBV18	NA	TRBJ2-7	CASLARLGPYEQYF	TGTGCCAGCCTTGCACGGTTGGGCCCGTACGAGCAGTACTTC
NA	TRBV5-1	NA	TRBJ1-3	CASSFGQSGNTIYF	TGCGCCAGCAGCTTCGGACAGTCTGGAAACACCATATATTTT
NA	TRBV10-3	NA	TRBJ1-2	CAISAGSPYGYTF	TGTGCCATCAGCGCGGGGAGTCCCTATGGCTACACCTTC
NA	TRBV10-2	NA	TRBJ2-3	CASTGPSRTDTQYF	TGCGCCAGCACTGGGCCCAGCCGCACAGATACGCAGTATTTT
NA	TRBV9	TRBD2	TRBJ2-7	CASSLAGTSDYEQYF	TGTGCCAGCAGCTTAGCCGGGACTAGCGACTACGAGCAGTACTTC
NA	TRBV6-5	NA	TRBJ1-5	CASSGSGRINQPQHF	TGTGCCAGCAGCGGCAGTGGGCGTATCAATCAGCCCCAGCATTTT
NA	TRBV18	TRBD1	TRBJ2-1	CASSPFGTGGSFEQFF	TGTGCCAGCTCACCCTTCGGGACAGGGGGTTCGTTTGAGCAGTTCTTC
once	TRBV3-1/TRBV3-2	NA	TRBJ1-1	CASSLTLNTEAFF	TGTGCCAGCAGCCTCACATTGAACACTGAAGCTTTCTTT
NA	TRBV3-1/TRBV3-2	TRBD1	TRBJ2-2	CASSPGTGGTGELFF	TGTGCCAGCAGCCCAGGGACAGGGGGCACCGGGGAGCTGTTTTTT
NA	TRBV7-2	NA	TRBJ2-1	CASSLSQASSYNEQFF	TGTGCCAGCAGCTTAAGCCAGGCGAGCTCCTACAATGAGCAGTTCTTC
NA	TRBV2	TRBD1	TRBJ2-3	CASRVQGRTDTQYF	TGTGCCAGCAGAGTACAGGGGCGGACAGATACGCAGTATTTT
NA	TRBV7-2	NA	TRBJ1-3	CASSIYHSGNTIYF	TGTGCCAGCAGCATCTATCACTCTGGAAACACCATATATTTT
few	TRBV28	TRBD1	TRBJ1-5	CASSPTGQGAPNQPQHF	TGTGCCAGCAGCCCGACGGGACAGGGGGCTCCAAATCAGCCCCAGCATTTT